This T cell receptor beta chain was identified during a study of CD8 T cells in ankylosing spondylitis. This clonotype showed up many times. The antigen is not known. J gave up 4 bases and V 6 bases, and 3 bases lay outside the gene matches. CDR1 is SQVTM, CDR2 ANQGSEA, per germline. This CDR3 has 12 amino acids. As the method for making TCR beta libraries, quantitative 5'-RACE with molecular barcodes was used. MiXCR, run by TCRdb on the 5' RACE reads, gives a single entry per CDR3 protein. The sample includes under 300,000 distinct CDR3 sequences, around 9.2% of them seen just once. Overall study findings and caveats: Blood of patients with ankylosing spondylitis appeared to be characterized by a TCR beta motif of eight or nine highly homologous variants. Reportedly, matched ankylosing spondylitis synovial fluid was significantly enriched for disease-linked clones. Reactive arthritis synovial fluid and blood previously showed some of these motif variants.

Sequencing was performed on blood, either unsorted or a sorted T cell fraction (not recorded which). V and J are TRBV29-1 and TRBJ2-1; 7 nucleotides agree with TRBD2. This TCR came from a male donor with ankylosing spondylitis or in good health (not recorded which). DNA for the CDR3: TGCAGCGTAGTGCGGGGGTACAATGAGCAGTTCTTC. It yields the protein CSVVRGYNEQFF.